This T cell receptor (beta chain) was sequenced during a study of radiotherapy plus CTLA-4 blockade in lung cancer. Study background: Among all patients, 15% to 20% showed objective responses, while 30% to 35% had disease control. Points from the study as a whole: Tumor-origin TCR clones grew in blood after radiotherapy plus ipilimumab. Strongest reported response predictors: early blood clone changes and post-radiation interferon-beta.

This clone was seen a few times. Its antigen is as yet unknown. Focal radiation plus CTLA-4 blockade with ipilimumab was given to patients with chemo-refractory metastatic non-small-cell lung cancer. The method was immunoSEQ multiplex PCR; TCRdb's version includes in-frame clones alone and lacks a portion of them. Among around 37,000 clones listed, 70% to 75% were seen once. This CDR3 contains 12 residues. Germline V gene data show CDR1 as SGHAT and CDR2 as FQNNGV. Trimming at V came to 4 bases and at J to 5 bases, leaving 1 base not matched to a gene. The chain combines TRBV11-2 with TRBJ2-7, with 8 nucleotides matching TRBD1. The TCR originated in a human donor with non-small cell lung cancer that progressed on radiotherapy plus ipilimumab. The sequencing here drew on peripheral blood, taken from a patient treated with radiotherapy plus ipilimumab. CDR3 amino acids: CASSSDRDEQYF. The CDR3 coding sequence is TGTGCCAGCAGCTCGGACAGGGACGAGCAGTACTTC.